This paragraph covers one T cell receptor (beta chain) sequence. This clonotype was picked up a small number of times. Its antigen is currently not known. No much larger clone is present one base from it, and per-base qualities are unavailable. These data originate in a study of T cell repertoires in cytomegalovirus infection (dated by TCRdb to between 2017 and 2020). Turning to the overall study: Peptide stimulations targeted recently identified HLA-C-restricted CMV epitopes, whose presentation resists viral immunomodulation, together with well-studied HLA-B-restricted epitopes. Because public TCR beta signatures pointed to carriage of CMV infection together with the matching HLA type, the HLA type of each donor mattered for the analysis. What the study reported, not specific to this receptor: In both this cohort and an independent roughly 350-donor cohort, the cumulative frequency of public TCR beta family members distinguished carriers of CMV infection plus the relevant HLA type. The ex vivo response was dominated by HLA-C-restricted CMV-specific TCR beta clonotypes, and the single most frequent clonotype in two of eight donors was supplied by these HLA-C-restricted clonotypes.

CDR1 and CDR2, per the germline V gene, are MNHEY and SVGAGI. V lost 2 bases and J lost 6 bases, and the count of bases not matched to a germline gene is 11. From the cysteine up to the phenylalanine, the CDR3 has a length of 17 residues. Only the CDR3 part of the read is kept: 51 bases, read in frame from the first base. This sample was sequenced with an Illumina HiSeq 1500. TCRdb itself trimmed the public reads at Q25 with fastp, ran MiXCR and retained productive beta chains. Each CDR3 protein gets just one entry, which takes the most common genes and DNA from the rows behind it. Here the sample has around 710,000 distinct CDR3 sequences; under 35% occur a single time. Around 14% of the sample is held by the ten biggest clonotypes. Reading the label with the study, this specimen's treatment or condition is: in vitro stimulation with specific CMV peptide epitopes to enrich CMV-specific T cells.

This specimen was cultured CD8+ T cells from PBMCs, taken from culture after CMV antigen stimulation. The source is a human donor in good health (CMV status not recorded). Some clones in this sample may be carry-over from other donors' samples. This receptor chain uses TRBV6-5 and TRBJ2-2, and 8 junctional nucleotides match TRBD2. The CDR3 is CASSYRLSGGDSGELFF. The bases read TGTGCCAGCAGTTACAGGCTATCGGGGGGGGATTCCGGGGAGCTGTTTTTT.